This T cell receptor (beta chain) originates from a study of blood T cell repertoires in COVID-19. Whole-study context: The origin of the acute and convalescent COVID-19 samples was the United States, Italy and Spain.

Per the original methods: The authors estimated nucleated cell counts from reference gene primer amplification. Assay: immunoSEQ multiplex PCR; the TCRdb copy retains only in-frame clones and omits some. For V, J and clone size, that table is used; D and trimming come from the DNA. The sample contains approximately 300,000 clones, more than 70% of which appear only once. This CDR3 has 16 residues. CDR1 is LNHDA and CDR2 is SQIVND in the germline V gene (reference sequence). V lost 4 bases and J 5 bases, leaving 15 bases between the germline ends. Sequenced sample: peripheral blood. This TCR derives from a young man who had recovered from COVID-19. The chain links TRBV19 to TRBJ1-6; D is undetermined. The CDR3 sequence: CASSTVHSSNNSPLHF. CDR3 bases: TGTGCCAGTAGTACCGTGCACAGTTCGAATAATTCACCCCTCCACTTT.